Sequencing of this TCR beta chain was carried out in a study of shared clonotypes between healthy human individuals. At the level of the study: Donor ages ranged 18 to 49 years: two women, a few men.

Trimming stripped 5 bases from V and 5 bases from J, with 16 bases between. The germline CDR1 and CDR2 sequences are SGHDN and FVKESK. There are 14 residues in the CDR3. CD8 cells regarded as naive lacked CD45RO, were positively chosen for CCR7, and omitted terminally differentiated effector memory CD45RA+ cells. TCRdb keeps only in-frame clones here, not all; method: immunoSEQ multiplex PCR. The profile shows roughly 600,000 clones, 95% to 98% of them singletons. The sample comprised naive CD8+ T cells sorted from blood. The chain employs TRBV14 and TRBJ2-7, with D perhaps matching TRBD2 (5 bases). The receptor was isolated from a man aged 25 to 40 in good health. CDR3 protein: CASSSTRGFHEQYF. The DNA for the CDR3 is TGTGCCAGCAGCTCTACCCGGGGATTCCACGAGCAGTACTTC.